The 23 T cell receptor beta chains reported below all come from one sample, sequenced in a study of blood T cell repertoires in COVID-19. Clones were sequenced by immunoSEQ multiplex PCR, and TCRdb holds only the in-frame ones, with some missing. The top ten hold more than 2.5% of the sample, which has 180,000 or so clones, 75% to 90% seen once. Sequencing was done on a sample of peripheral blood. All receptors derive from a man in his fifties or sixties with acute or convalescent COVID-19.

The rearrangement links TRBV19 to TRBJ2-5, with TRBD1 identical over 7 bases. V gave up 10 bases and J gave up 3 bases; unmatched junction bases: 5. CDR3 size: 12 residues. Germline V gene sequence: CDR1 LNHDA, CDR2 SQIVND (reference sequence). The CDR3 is CANAGTEETQYF. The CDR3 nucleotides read TGTGCCAACGCCGGGACAGAAGAGACCCAGTACTTC.

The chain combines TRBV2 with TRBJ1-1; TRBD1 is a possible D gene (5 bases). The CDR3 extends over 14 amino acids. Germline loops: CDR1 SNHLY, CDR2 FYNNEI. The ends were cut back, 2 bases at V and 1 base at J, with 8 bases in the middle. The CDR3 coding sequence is TGTGCCAGCAGTGAACAGGGAGGGAACACTGAAGCTTTCTTT. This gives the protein CASSEQGGNTEAFF.

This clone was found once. The CDR3 nucleotides read TGTGCCAGCAGCCCCAGCCCAGGGGGCGCGAGTGAAAAACTGTTTTTT. It specifies CASSPSPGGASEKLFF. This sequence joins TRBV4-2 and TRBJ1-4; TRBD1 matches at 8 bases. In germline, CDR1 is LGHNA, CDR2 YNFKEQ. The V and J ends lost 4 bases and 7 bases, in that order; junction bases with no gene match: 11. The CDR3 sequence is 16 residues long.

The DNA of the CDR3 is TGTGCCAGCCGGGGTCCGGGGAACACTGAAGCTTTCTTT. Encoded protein: CASRGPGNTEAFF. The chain recombines TRBV7-9 with TRBJ1-1, with D unclear. The CDR3 has 13 amino acids. Germline V CDR1 and CDR2: SEHNR, FQNEAQ (reference sequence). V shed 8 bases and J shed 1 base, with 11 bases lying between them.

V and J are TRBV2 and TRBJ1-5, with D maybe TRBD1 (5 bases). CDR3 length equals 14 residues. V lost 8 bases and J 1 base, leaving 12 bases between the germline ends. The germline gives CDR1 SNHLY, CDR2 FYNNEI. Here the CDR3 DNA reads TGTGCCAGCCGAAACGACAGAAGCAATCAGCCCCAGCATTTT. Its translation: CASRNDRSNQPQHF.

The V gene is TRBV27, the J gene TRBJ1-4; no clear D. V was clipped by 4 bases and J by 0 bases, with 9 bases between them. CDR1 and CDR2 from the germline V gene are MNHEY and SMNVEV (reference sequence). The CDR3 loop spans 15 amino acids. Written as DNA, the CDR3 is TGTGCCAGCAGTTCTTTAGCCTCAACTAATGAAAAACTGTTTTTT. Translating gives CASSSLASTNEKLFF. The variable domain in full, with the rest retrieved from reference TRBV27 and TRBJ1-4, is EAQVTQNPRYLITVTGKKLTVTCSQNMNHEYMSWYRQDPGLGLRQIYYSMNVEVTDKGDVPEGYKVSRKEKRNFPLILESPSPNQTSLYFCASSSLASTNEKLFFGSGTQLSVL.

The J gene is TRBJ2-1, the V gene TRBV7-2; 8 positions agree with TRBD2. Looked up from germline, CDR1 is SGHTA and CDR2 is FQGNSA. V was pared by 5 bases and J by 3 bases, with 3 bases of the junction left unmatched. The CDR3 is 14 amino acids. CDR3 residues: CASSPGTSYNEQFF. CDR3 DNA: TGTGCCAGCAGCCCCGGGACTAGCTACAATGAGCAGTTCTTC. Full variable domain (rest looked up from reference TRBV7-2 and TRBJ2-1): GAGVSQSPSNKVTEKGKDVELRCDPISGHTALYWYRQSLGQGLEFLIYFQGNSAPDKSGLPSDRFSAERTGGSVSTLTIQRTQQEDSAVYLCASSPGTSYNEQFFGPGTRLTVL.

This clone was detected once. The CDR3 is CASRSYNSPLHF. The DNA of the CDR3 is TGTGCCAGTCGCTCCTATAATTCACCCCTCCACTTT. The V and J genes are TRBV2 and TRBJ1-6; unclear D gene. Germline V lookup: CDR1 SNHLY, CDR2 FYNNEI. CDR3 length equals 12 residues. Trimming removed 9 bases from V and 0 bases from J, with 3 bases in between.

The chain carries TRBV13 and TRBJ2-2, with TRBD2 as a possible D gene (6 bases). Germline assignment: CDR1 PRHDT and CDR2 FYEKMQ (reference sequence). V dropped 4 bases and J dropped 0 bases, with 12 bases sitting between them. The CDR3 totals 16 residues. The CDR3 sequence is CASSSVQRANTGELFF. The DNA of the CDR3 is TGTGCCAGCAGCTCCGTCCAGCGGGCGAACACCGGGGAGCTGTTTTTT.

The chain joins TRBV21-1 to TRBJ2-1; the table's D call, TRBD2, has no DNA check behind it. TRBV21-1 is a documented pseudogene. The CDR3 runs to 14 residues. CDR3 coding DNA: TGTGCCAGCACGACTAGCGGAGATTACAATGAGCAGTTCTTC. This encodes CASTTSGDYNEQFF.

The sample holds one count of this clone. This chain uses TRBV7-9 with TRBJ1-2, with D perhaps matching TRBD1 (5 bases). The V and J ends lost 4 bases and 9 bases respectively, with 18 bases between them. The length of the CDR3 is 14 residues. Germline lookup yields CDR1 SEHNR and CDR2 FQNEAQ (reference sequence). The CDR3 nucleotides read TGTGCCAGCAGCTACCGGACACAGGAGGGGAGCTACACCTTC. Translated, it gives CASSYRTQEGSYTF.

DNA of the CDR3: TGTGCCAGCTCACCTCGACAGGCAGGGACAGATACGCAGTATTTT. Its translation: CASSPRQAGTDTQYF. The chain has TRBV18 and TRBJ2-3, with D tentatively TRBD1 (6 bases). Germline CDR1 and CDR2: KGHSH and LQKENI. Trimming pared 3 bases from V and 3 bases from J, leaving 13 bases between. The CDR3 runs 15 residues.

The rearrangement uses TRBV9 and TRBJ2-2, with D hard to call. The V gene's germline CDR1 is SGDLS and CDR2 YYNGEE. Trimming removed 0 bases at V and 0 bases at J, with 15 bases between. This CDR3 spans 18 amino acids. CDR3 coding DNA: TGTGCCAGCAGCGTAGCCGCCCGAGTTGAAACGAACACCGGGGAGCTGTTTTTT. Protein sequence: CASSVAARVETNTGELFF.

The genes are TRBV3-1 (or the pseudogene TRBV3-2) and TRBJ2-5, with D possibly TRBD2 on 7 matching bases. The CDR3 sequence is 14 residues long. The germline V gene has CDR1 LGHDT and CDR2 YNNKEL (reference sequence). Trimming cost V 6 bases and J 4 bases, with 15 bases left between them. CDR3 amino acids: CASSQYGGRETQYF. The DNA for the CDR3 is TGTGCCAGCAGTCAGTACGGGGGGCGAGAGACCCAGTACTTC.

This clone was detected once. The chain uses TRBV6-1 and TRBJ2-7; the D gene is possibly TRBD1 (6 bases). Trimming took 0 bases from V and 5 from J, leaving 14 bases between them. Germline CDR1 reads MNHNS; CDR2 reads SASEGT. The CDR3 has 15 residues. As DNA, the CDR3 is TGTGCCAGCAGTGAAGCGGGGGCGACCTTTAACGAGCAGTACTTC. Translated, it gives CASSEAGATFNEQYF.

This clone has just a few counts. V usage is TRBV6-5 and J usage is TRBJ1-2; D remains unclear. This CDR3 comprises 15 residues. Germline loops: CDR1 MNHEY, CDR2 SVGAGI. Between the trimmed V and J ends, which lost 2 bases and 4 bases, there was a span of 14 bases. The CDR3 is CASSYVGADIYGYTF. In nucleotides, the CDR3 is TGTGCCAGCAGTTACGTCGGAGCAGATATCTATGGCTACACCTTC.

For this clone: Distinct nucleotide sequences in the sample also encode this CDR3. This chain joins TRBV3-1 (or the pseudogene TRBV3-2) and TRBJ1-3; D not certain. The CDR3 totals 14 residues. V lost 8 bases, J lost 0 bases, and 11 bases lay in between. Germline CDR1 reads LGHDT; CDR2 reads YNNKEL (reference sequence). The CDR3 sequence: CASSHGDSGNTIYF. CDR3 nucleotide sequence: TGTGCCAGCTCCCACGGGGACTCTGGAAACACCATATATTTT.

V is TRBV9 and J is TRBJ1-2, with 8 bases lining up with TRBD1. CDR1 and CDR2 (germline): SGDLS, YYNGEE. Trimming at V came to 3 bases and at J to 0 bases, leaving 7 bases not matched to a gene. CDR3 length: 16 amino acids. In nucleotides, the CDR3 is TGTGCCAGCAGCGCCCGGGACAGGCCAACTAACTATGGCTACACCTTC. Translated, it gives CASSARDRPTNYGYTF. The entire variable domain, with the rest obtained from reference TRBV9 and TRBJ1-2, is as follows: DSGVTQTPKHLITATGQRVTLRCSPRSGDLSVYWYQQSLDQGLQFLIQYYNGEERAKGNILERFSAQQFPDLHSELNLSSLELGDSALYFCASSARDRPTNYGYTFGSGTRLTVV.

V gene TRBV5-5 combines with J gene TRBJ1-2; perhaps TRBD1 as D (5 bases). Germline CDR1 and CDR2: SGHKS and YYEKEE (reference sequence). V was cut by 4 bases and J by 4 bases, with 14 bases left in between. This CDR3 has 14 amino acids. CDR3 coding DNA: TGTGCCAGCAGCCCAGGGACTGGGGGCTATGGCTACACCTTC. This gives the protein CASSPGTGGYGYTF.

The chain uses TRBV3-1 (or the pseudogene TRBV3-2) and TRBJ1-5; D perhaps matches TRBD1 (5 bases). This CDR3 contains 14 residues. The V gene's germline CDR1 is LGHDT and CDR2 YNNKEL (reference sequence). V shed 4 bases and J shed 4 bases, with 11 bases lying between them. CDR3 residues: CASSLGRGNQPQHF. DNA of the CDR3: TGTGCCAGCAGCCTCGGAAGGGGAAATCAGCCCCAGCATTTT.

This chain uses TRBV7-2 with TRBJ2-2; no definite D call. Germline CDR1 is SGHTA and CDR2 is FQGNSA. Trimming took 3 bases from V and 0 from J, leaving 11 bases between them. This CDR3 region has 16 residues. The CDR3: CASSFLWRTNTGELFF. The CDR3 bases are TGTGCCAGCAGCTTTTTGTGGCGGACGAACACCGGGGAGCTGTTTTTT.

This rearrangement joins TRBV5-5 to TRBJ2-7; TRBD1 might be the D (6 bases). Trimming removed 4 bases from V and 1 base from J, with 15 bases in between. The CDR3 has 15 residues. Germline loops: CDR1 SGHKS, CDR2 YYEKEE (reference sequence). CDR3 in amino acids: CASSPAGVGSYEQYF. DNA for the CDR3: TGTGCCAGCAGCCCGGCAGGGGTTGGGTCCTACGAGCAGTACTTC.

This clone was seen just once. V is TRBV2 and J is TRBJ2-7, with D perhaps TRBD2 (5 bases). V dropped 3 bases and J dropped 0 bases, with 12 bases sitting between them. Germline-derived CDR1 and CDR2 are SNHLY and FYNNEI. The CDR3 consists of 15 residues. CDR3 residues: CASSDRSSGSYEQYF. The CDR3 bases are TGTGCCAGCAGTGATAGGTCAAGCGGCTCCTACGAGCAGTACTTC.